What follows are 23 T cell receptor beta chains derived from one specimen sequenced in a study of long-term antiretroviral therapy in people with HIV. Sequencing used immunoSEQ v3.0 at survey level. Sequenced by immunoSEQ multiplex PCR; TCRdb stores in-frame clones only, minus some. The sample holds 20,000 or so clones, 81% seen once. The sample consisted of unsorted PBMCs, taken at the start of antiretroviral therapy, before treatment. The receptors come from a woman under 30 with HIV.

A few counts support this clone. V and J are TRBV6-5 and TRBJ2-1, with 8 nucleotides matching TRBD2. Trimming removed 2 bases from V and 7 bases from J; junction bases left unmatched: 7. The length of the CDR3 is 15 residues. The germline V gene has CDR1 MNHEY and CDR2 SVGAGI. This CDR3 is CASSYGAGASNEQFF. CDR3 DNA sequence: TGTGCCAGCAGTTACGGAGCGGGAGCTTCGAATGAGCAGTTCTTC.

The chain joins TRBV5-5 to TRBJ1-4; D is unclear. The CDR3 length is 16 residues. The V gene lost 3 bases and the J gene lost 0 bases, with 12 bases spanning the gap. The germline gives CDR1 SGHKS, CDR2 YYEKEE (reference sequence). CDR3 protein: CASSSRTVATNEKLFF. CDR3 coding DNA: TGTGCCAGCAGCTCTCGCACGGTGGCAACTAATGAAAAACTGTTTTTT.

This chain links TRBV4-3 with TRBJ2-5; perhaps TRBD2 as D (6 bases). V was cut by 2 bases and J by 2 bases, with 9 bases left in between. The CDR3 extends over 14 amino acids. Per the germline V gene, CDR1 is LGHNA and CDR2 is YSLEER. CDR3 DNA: TGCGCCAGCAGCCAATCCGCGGGGCAAGAGACCCAGTACTTC. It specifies CASSQSAGQETQYF.

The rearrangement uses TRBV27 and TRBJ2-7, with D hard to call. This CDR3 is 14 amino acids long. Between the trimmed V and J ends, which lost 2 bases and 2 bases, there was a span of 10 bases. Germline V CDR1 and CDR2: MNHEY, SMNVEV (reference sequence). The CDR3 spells CASSLDLYTYEQYF. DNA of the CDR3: TGTGCCAGCAGTTTAGATCTTTACACCTACGAGCAGTACTTC.

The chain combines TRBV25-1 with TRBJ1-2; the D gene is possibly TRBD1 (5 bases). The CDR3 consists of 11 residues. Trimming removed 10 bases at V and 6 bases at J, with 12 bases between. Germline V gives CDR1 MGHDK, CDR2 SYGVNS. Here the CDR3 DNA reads TGTGCCATCCACAGGTTAAATGGCTACACCTTC. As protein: CAIHRLNGYTF.

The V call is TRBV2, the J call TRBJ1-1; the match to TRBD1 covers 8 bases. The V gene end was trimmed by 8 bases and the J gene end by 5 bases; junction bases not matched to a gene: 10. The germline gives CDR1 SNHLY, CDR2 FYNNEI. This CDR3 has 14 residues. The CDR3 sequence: CASFLTGGGTEAFF. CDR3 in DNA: TGTGCCAGCTTTCTAACAGGGGGGGGGACTGAAGCTTTCTTT. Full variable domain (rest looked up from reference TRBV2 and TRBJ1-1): EPEVTQTPSHQVTQMGQEVILRCVPISNHLYFYWYRQILGQKVEFLVSFYNNEISEKSEIFDDQFSVERPDGSNFTLKIRSTKLEDSAMYFCASFLTGGGTEAFFGQGTRLTVV.

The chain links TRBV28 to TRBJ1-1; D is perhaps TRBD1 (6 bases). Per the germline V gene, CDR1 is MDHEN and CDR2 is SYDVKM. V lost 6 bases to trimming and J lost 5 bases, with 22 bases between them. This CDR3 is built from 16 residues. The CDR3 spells CASSPSGGGPGTEAFF. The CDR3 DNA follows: TGTGCCAGCAGCCCGTCGGGGGGGGGCCCAGGGACTGAAGCTTTCTTT.

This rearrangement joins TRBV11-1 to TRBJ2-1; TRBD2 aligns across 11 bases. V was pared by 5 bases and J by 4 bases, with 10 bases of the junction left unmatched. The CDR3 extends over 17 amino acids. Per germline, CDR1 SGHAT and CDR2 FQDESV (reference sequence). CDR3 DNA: TGTGCCAGCAGCCCTCTGACTAGCGGGAAGGTTTACAATGAGCAGTTCTTC. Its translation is CASSPLTSGKVYNEQFF.

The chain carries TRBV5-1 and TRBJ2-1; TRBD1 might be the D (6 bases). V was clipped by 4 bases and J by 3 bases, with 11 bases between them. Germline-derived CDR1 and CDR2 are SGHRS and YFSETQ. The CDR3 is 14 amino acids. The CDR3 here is CASSGRDNYNEQFF. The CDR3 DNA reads TGCGCCAGCAGCGGCCGGGACAACTACAATGAGCAGTTCTTC.

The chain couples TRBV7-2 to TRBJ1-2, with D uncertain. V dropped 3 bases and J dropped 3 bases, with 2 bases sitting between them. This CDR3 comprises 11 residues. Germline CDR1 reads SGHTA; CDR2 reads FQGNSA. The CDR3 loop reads CASSFHYGYTF. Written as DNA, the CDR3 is TGTGCCAGCAGCTTTCACTATGGCTACACCTTC.

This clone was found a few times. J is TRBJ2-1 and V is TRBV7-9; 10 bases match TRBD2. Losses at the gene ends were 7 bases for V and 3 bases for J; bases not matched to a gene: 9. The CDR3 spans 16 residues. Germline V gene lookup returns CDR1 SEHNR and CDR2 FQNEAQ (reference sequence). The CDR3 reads CASTDPGLAVYNEQFF. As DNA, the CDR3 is TGTGCCAGCACCGACCCTGGACTAGCGGTCTACAATGAGCAGTTCTTC.

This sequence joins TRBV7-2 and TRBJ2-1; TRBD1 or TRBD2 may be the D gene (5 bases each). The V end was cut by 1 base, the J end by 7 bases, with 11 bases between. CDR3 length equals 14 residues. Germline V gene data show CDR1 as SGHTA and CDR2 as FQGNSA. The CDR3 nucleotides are TGTGCCAGCAGCTTAGATAGGGGCGGGAATGAGCAGTTCTTC. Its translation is CASSLDRGGNEQFF.

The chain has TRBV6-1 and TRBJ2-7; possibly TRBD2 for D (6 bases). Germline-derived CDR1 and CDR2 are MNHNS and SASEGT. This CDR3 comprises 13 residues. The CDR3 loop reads CAGGDSSTYEQYF. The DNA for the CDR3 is TGTGCGGGAGGCGACAGTAGTACCTACGAGCAGTACTTC.

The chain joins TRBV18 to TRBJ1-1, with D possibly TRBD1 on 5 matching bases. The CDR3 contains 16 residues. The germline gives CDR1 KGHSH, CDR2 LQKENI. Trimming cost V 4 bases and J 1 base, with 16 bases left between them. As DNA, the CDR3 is TGTGCCAGCTCACTAACGGGCGGACACGGGAACACTGAAGCTTTCTTT. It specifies CASSLTGGHGNTEAFF.

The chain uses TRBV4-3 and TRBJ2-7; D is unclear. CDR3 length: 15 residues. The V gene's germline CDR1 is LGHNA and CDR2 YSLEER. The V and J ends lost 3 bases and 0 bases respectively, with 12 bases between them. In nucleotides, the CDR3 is TGCGCCAGCAGCCAGCTACCATTGAGCTCCTACGAGCAGTACTTC. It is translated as CASSQLPLSSYEQYF.

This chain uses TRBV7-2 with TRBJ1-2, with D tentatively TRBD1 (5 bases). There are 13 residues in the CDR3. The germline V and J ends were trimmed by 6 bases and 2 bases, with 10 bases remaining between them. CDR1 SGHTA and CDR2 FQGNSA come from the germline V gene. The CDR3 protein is CASSLTANYGYTF. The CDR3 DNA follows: TGTGCCAGCAGTTTGACAGCCAACTATGGCTACACCTTC.

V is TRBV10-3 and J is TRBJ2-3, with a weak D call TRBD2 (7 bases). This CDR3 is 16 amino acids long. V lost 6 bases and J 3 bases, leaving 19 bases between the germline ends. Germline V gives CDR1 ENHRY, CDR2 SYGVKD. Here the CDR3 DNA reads TGTGCCATCAGGGAAAAAAGAGAGGGGGGGACAGATACGCAGTATTTT. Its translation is CAIREKREGGTDTQYF.

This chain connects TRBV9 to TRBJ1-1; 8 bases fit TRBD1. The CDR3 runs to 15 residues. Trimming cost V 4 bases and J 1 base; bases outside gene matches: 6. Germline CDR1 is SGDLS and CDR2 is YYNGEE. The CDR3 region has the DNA TGTGCCAGCAGCACTCAACAGGGGGAGAACACTGAAGCTTTCTTT. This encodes CASSTQQGENTEAFF.

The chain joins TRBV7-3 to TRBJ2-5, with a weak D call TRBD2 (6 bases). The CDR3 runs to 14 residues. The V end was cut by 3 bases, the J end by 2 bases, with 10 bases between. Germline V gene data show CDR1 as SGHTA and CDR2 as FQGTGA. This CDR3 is CASSLGGPQETQYF. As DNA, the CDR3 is TGTGCCAGCAGCTTGGGGGGACCGCAAGAGACCCAGTACTTC.

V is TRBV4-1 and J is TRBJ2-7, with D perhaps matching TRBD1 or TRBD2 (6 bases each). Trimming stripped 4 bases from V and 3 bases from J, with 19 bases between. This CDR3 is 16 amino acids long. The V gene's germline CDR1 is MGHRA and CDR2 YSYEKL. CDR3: CASSPFDLGGNYEQYF. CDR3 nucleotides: TGCGCCAGCAGCCCTTTTGACCTGGGGGGCAACTACGAGCAGTACTTC.

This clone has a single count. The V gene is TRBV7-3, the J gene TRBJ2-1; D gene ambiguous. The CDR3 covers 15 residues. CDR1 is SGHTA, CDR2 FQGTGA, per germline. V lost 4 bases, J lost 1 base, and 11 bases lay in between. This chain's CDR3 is CASSSGPTSYNEQFF. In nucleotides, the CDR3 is TGTGCCAGCAGCTCAGGACCTACTTCCTACAATGAGCAGTTCTTC.

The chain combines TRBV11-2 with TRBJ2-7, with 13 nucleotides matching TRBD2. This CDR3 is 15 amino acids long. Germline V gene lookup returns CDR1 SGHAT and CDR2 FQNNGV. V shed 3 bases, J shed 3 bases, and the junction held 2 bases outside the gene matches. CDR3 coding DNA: TGTGCCAGCAGCTTGGGACTAGCGGGATTCTACGAGCAGTACTTC. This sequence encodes CASSLGLAGFYEQYF.

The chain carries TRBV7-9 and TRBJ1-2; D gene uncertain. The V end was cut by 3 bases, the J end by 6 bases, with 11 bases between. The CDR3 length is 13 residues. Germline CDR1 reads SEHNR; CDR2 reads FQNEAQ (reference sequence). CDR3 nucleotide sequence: TGTGCCAGCAGCTTTAGTACAAGCGATGGCTACACCTTC. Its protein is CASSFSTSDGYTF.